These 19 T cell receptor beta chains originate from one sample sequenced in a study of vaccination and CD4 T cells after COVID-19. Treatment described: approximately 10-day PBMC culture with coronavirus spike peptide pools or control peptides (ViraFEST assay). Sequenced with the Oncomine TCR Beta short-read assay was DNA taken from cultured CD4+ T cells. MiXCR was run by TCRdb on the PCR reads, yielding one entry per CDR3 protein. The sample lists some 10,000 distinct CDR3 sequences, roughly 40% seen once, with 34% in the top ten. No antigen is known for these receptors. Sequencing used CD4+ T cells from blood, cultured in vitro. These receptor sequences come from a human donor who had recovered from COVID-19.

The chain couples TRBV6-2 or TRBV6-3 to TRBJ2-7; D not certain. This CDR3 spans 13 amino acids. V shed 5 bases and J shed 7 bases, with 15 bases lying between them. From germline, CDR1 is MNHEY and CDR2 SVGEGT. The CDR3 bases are TGTGCCAGCAGTGGGTTCGCGCTGGGGGAGCAGTACTTC. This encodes CASSGFALGEQYF.

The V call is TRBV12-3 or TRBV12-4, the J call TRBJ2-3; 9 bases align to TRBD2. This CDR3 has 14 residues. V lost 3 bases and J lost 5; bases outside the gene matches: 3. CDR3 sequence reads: CASSFSAGGDTQYF. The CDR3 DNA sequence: TGTGCCAGCAGTTTTTCAGCGGGGGGAGATACGCAGTATTTT.

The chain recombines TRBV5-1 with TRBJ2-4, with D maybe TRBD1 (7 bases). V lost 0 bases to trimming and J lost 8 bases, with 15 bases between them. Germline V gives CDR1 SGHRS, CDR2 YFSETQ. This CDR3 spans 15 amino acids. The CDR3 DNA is TGCGCCAGCAGCTTGGCCAGGGGGGACCTAGACATTCAGTACTTC. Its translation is CASSLARGDLDIQYF.

The CDR3 DNA reads as TGTGCCAGCAGGGGACAGGGGACCGGTGATGGCTACACCTTC. Protein product: CASRGQGTGDGYTF. The chain joins TRBV12-3 or TRBV12-4 to TRBJ1-2; the match to TRBD1 covers 10 bases. This CDR3 has 14 residues. The V segment lost 6 bases and the J segment 6 bases; nucleotides outside the gene matches: 7.

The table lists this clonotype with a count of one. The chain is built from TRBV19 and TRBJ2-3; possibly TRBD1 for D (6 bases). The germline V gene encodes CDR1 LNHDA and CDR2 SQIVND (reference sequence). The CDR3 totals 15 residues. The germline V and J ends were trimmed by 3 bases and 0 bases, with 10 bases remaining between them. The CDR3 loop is CASSITGLSTDTQYF. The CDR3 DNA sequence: TGTGCCAGTAGTATCACAGGGTTAAGCACAGATACGCAGTATTTT.

CDR3 DNA sequence: TGTGCCAGTAGTAAAGGACTAGCGGGGGGTGGTGAGCAGTTCTTC. As protein: CASSKGLAGGGEQFF. The chain links TRBV19 to TRBJ2-1, with 14 bases lining up with TRBD2. Germline V gene sequence: CDR1 LNHDA, CDR2 SQIVND (reference sequence). The V and J ends lost 4 bases and 9 bases, in that order; junction bases with no gene match: 5. This CDR3 has 15 amino acids.

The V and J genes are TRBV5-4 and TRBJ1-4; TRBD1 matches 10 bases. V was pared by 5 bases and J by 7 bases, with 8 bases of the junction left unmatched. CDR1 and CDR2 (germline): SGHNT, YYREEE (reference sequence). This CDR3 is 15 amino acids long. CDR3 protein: CASRAWGQGTEKLFF. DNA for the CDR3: TGTGCCAGCAGGGCGTGGGGACAGGGGACTGAAAAACTGTTTTTT.

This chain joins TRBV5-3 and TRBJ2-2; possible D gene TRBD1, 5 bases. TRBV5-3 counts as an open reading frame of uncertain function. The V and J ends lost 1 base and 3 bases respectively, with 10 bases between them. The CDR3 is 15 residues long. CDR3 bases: TGTGCCAGAAGCTTGAGGGGAAGGTACACCGGGGAGCTGTTTTTT. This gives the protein CARSLRGRYTGELFF.

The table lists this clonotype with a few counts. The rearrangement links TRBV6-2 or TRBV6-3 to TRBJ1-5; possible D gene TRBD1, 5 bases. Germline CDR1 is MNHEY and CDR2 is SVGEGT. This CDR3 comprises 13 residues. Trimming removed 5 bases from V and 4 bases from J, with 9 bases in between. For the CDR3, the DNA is TGTGCCAGCAGTCTCTCAGGGAATCAGCCCCAGCATTTT. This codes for CASSLSGNQPQHF.

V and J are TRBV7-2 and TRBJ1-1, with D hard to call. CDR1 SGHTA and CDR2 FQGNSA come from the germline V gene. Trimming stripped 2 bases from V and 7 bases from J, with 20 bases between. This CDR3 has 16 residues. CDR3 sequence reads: CASSLRAGMGRDEAFF. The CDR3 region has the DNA TGTGCCAGCAGCTTAAGGGCGGGGATGGGGAGGGATGAAGCTTTCTTT.

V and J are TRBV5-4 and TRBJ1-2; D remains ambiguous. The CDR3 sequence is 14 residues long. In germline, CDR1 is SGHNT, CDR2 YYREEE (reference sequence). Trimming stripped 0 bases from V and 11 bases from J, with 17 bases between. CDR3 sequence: CASSLVGRGTYYTF. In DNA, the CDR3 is TGTGCCAGCAGCTTGGTGGGTCGGGGTACTTATTACACCTTC.

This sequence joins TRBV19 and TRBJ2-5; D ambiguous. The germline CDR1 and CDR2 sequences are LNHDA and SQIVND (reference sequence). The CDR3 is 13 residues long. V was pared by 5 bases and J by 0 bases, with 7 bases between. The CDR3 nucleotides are TGTGCCAGTAGTTCTGTGTACCAAGAGACCCAGTACTTC. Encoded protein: CASSSVYQETQYF.

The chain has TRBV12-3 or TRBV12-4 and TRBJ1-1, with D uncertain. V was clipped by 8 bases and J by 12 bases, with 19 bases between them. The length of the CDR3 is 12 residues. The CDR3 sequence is CASYGVPGSTFF. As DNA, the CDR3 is TGTGCCAGCTATGGGGTACCGGGGTCGACTTTCTTT.

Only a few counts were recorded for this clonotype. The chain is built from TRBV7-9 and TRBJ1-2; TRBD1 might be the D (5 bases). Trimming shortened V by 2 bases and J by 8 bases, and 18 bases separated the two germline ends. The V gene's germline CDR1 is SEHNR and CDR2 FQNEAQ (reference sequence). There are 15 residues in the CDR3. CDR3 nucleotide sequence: TGTGCCAGCAGCTTACATGCGGGGCCATGGCAGGGCTACACCTTC. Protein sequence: CASSLHAGPWQGYTF.

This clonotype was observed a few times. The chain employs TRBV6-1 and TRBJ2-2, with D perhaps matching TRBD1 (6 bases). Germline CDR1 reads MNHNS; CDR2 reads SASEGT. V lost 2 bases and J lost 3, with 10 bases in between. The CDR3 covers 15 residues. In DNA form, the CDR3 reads TGTGCCAGCAGTGAATATACAGGGTACACCGGGGAGCTGTTTTTT. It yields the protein CASSEYTGYTGELFF.

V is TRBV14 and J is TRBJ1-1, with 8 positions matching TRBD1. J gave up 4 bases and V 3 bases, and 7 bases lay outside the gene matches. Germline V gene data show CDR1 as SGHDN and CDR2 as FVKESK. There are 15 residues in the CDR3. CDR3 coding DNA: TGTGCCAGCAGCCAGGTGATCACAGGGGGCACTGAAGCTTTCTTT. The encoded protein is CASSQVITGGTEAFF.

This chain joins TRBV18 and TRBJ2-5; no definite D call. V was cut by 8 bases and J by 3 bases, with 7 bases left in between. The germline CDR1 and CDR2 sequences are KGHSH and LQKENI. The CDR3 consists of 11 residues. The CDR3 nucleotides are TGTGCCAGCGAAGGCAAAGAGACCCAGTACTTC. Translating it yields CASEGKETQYF.

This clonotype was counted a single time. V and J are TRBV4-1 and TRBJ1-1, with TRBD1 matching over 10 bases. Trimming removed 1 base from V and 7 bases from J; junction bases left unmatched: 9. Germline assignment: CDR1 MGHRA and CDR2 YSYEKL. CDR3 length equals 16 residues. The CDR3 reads CASSQGRDRGRSEAFF. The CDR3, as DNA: TGCGCCAGCAGCCAAGGACGGGACAGGGGACGAAGTGAAGCTTTCTTT.

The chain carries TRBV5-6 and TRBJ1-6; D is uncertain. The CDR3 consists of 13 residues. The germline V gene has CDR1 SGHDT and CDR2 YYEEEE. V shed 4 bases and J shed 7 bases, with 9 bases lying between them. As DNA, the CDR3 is TGTGCCAGCAGCGGAATTACCAATTCACCCCTCCACTTT. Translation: CASSGITNSPLHF.